The 10 T cell receptor beta chains reported below all come from one sample, sequenced in a study of TIL therapy for anti-PD-1-resistant metastatic lung cancer (dated by TCRdb to 2020 to 2022). The time point label corresponds to: pre-treatment sample, taken before nivolumab and TIL therapy. TCR beta CDR3 regions were amplified from genomic DNA with the immunoSEQ v3 hsTCRB kit using bias-controlled multiplex PCR. The table comes from immuneACCESS by way of TCRdb, which keeps in-frame sequences with V and J called. Part of the clones is missing from these tables; in studies checked, under half for an unresolved V gene and the rest for unknown reasons. For this sample the table gives 9,500 to 15,000 clones, of which 60% to 80% were detected only once. The ten largest clones take up about a tenth of the sample. The specimen was blood, collected at baseline. The origin of the receptors is a person between 25 and 80 years old with non-small cell lung cancer.

The chain couples TRBV7-9 to TRBJ2-2; the match to TRBD1 covers 9 bases. V lost 1 base, J lost 4 bases, and 1 base stayed unmatched. This CDR3 has 15 residues. The germline V gene has CDR1 SEHNR and CDR2 FQNEAQ (reference sequence). CDR3 protein: CASSLGTGATGELFF. The CDR3 DNA follows: TGTGCCAGCAGCTTAGGGACAGGGGCCACCGGGGAGCTGTTTTTT.

This chain uses TRBV6-5 with TRBJ2-1; unclear D gene. Germline CDR1 MNHEY, CDR2 SVGAGI. Deletions cut 7 bases from V and 12 bases from J, with 16 bases between. This CDR3 has 12 amino acids. CDR3 sequence: CASTSGGRRQFF. For the CDR3, the DNA is TGTGCCAGCACGTCCGGTGGGCGGAGGCAGTTCTTC.

The rearrangement links TRBV5-4 to TRBJ2-2; 7 bases fit TRBD1. This CDR3 is 15 amino acids long. V lost 3 bases and J lost 8; bases outside the gene matches: 10. Germline V CDR1 and CDR2: SGHNT, YYREEE (reference sequence). The DNA of the CDR3 is TGTGCCAGCAGCTCGGTAGGGACAGAGTCTGGGGAGCTGTTTTTT. The encoded protein is CASSSVGTESGELFF.

J is TRBJ2-1 and V is TRBV5-1; 10 bases align to TRBD2. The CDR3 is 15 amino acids. The trim removed 0 bases at V and 9 bases at J, leaving 6 bases unmatched. Germline CDR1 is SGHRS and CDR2 is YFSETQ. CDR3 bases: TGCGCCAGCAGCTTGGTTGCTAGCGGGAGCAGTGAGCAGTTCTTC. The encoded protein is CASSLVASGSSEQFF.

The V and J genes are TRBV21-1 and TRBJ2-2; the DNA was not compared with TRBD1, the D call given in the table. TRBV21-1 is described as a pseudogene. This CDR3 spans 14 amino acids. CDR3 protein: CASSNDTYTGELFF. The DNA for the CDR3 is TGTGCCAGCAGCAACGACACCTACACCGGGGAGCTGTTTTTT.

The chain is built from TRBV10-2 and TRBJ1-5; the match to TRBD1 covers 9 bases. V lost 6 bases and J lost 7; bases outside the gene matches: 7. The germline CDR1 and CDR2 sequences are WSHSY and SAAADI. CDR3 length: 14 residues. This CDR3 is CASSYDRGDQPQHF. CDR3 coding DNA: TGCGCCAGCAGCTACGACAGGGGGGACCAGCCCCAGCATTTT.

The chain links TRBV6-4 to TRBJ2-1, with 10 bases that match TRBD2. Looked up from germline, CDR1 is MRHNA and CDR2 is SNTAGT. V dropped 3 bases and J dropped 9; count of bases not matched to a gene: 8. The CDR3 is 15 residues long. The CDR3 nucleotides are TGTGCCAGCAGTGAAGCTAGCGGGAGTAACGGTGAGCAGTTCTTC. It encodes CASSEASGSNGEQFF.

V and J are TRBV5-1 and TRBJ2-5; D gene unclear. The germline CDR1 and CDR2 sequences are SGHRS and YFSETQ. This CDR3 contains 14 residues. Trimming stripped 5 bases from V and 0 bases from J, with 11 bases between. The CDR3 DNA follows: TGCGCCAGCAGTCATGTCCTGTACCAAGAGACCCAGTACTTC. Residues: CASSHVLYQETQYF.

The chain combines TRBV19 with TRBJ2-2, with 11 bases lining up with TRBD2. V gave up 3 bases and J gave up 6 bases; unmatched junction bases: 9. The germline gives CDR1 LNHDA, CDR2 SQIVND (reference sequence). This CDR3 spans 17 amino acids. The CDR3 is CASSIQLAGDLAGELFF. The CDR3, as DNA: TGTGCCAGTAGTATTCAACTAGCGGGAGACTTGGCCGGGGAGCTGTTTTTT.

The chain links TRBV5-1 to TRBJ1-1; TRBD1 matches 8 bases. Germline lookup yields CDR1 SGHRS and CDR2 YFSETQ. Unmatched junction bases numbered 3, after V lost 0 bases and J lost 5 bases. The CDR3 runs to 14 residues. Written as DNA, the CDR3 is TGCGCCAGCAGCTTGGGACAGGGGTTAACTGAAGCTTTCTTT. It specifies CASSLGQGLTEAFF.